The 20 T cell receptor beta chains reported below all come from one sample, sequenced in a study of human T cells and chemical hapten exposure. TCRdb used MiXCR to reprocess the RACE reads, holding one entry per CDR3 protein. Seen here are approximately 400,000 distinct CDR3 sequences, approximately 5.1% observed once, and the top ten hold around 2.6%. Specified time point: pre-sensitization, week 0. This sample's treatment: therapeutic diphenylcyclopropenone sensitization with weekly scalp DPC. The sample consisted of whole blood, taken in connection with sensitization to the hapten diphenylcyclopropenone (DPC). These TCRs come from a woman in her 50s with alopecia areata. Some clones in this sample may be carry-over from other donors' samples.

This clonotype was detected a few times. V is TRBV5-1 and J is TRBJ1-2; 8 nucleotides align to TRBD1. The junction had 7 bases not matched to a gene; V was cut back by 0 bases and J by 0 bases. This CDR3 comprises 17 residues. Germline loops: CDR1 SGHRS, CDR2 YFSETQ. As DNA, the CDR3 is TGCGCCAGCAGCTTGGGGGACAGGCCTTTATCTAACTATGGCTACACCTTC. Translation gives CASSLGDRPLSNYGYTF.

A few counts support this clonotype. The chain has TRBV11-2 and TRBJ2-4, with 8 positions matching TRBD2. V trimming: 4 bases; J trimming: 8 bases; junction bases outside the gene matches: 10. The CDR3 covers 15 residues. The germline CDR1 and CDR2 sequences are SGHAT and FQNNGV. CDR3 residues: CASSSPGRARDIQYF. CDR3 coding DNA: TGTGCCAGCAGCTCACCCGGGAGGGCTAGAGACATTCAGTACTTC.

This clonotype appeared many times. The chain combines TRBV9 with TRBJ2-1; TRBD2 might be the D (6 bases). CDR3 length: 14 residues. V lost 2 bases to trimming and J lost 9 bases, with 15 bases between them. In germline, CDR1 is SGDLS, CDR2 YYNGEE. As DNA, the CDR3 is TGTGCCAGCAGCGTTGGCGGGGCGGGACGTGAGCAGTTCTTC. Protein sequence: CASSVGGAGREQFF.

CDR3 protein: CASSPTGPYSNQPQHF. DNA of the CDR3: TGTGCCAGCAGTCCCACGGGGCCCTACAGCAATCAGCCCCAGCATTTT. The chain combines TRBV6-5 with TRBJ1-5; possibly TRBD1 for D (5 bases). The germline V and J ends were trimmed by 5 bases and 1 base, with 15 bases remaining between them. Germline V gene lookup returns CDR1 MNHEY and CDR2 SVGAGI. CDR3 length equals 16 residues.

The rearrangement uses TRBV27 and TRBJ2-6; D is undetermined. The CDR3 length is 18 residues. Germline V gene lookup returns CDR1 MNHEY and CDR2 SMNVEV (reference sequence). V was clipped by 0 bases and J by 4 bases, with 16 bases between them. This CDR3 reads CASSLSRLGQEGANVLTF. CDR3 nucleotides: TGTGCCAGCAGTTTATCGAGACTCGGGCAAGAGGGGGCCAACGTCCTGACTTTC.

The sample holds many counts of this clonotype. The rearrangement joins TRBV2 to TRBJ1-2; D is unresolved. Trimming pared 8 bases from V and 4 bases from J, leaving 14 bases between. CDR1 SNHLY and CDR2 FYNNEI come from the germline V gene. The CDR3 length is 13 residues. The CDR3 loop is CASERGGFYGYTF. CDR3 DNA: TGTGCCAGCGAAAGAGGCGGATTCTATGGCTACACCTTC.

The rearrangement links TRBV27 to TRBJ1-2; tentatively, D is TRBD1 (5 bases). Per germline, CDR1 MNHEY and CDR2 SMNVEV (reference sequence). Between the trimmed V and J ends, which lost 5 bases and 5 bases, there was a span of 21 bases. The length of the CDR3 is 16 residues. Written as DNA, the CDR3 is TGTGCCAGCAGTCCGACGACAGCCCTAAACAGTTATGGCTACACCTTC. Protein product: CASSPTTALNSYGYTF.

This clonotype was seen many times. The V gene is TRBV7-6, the J gene TRBJ1-1; D possibly corresponds to TRBD1 (5 bases). V lost 4 bases and J lost 4, with 7 bases in between. Germline V gene sequence: CDR1 SGHVS, CDR2 FNYEAQ. This CDR3 comprises 12 residues. The CDR3 coding sequence is TGTGCCAGCAGCTCAGGGACCACTGAAGCTTTCTTT. Protein sequence: CASSSGTTEAFF.

This clonotype was seen many times. The V call is TRBV5-1, the J call TRBJ2-3, with 13 bases fitting TRBD2. The CDR3 consists of 17 residues. CDR1 is SGHRS and CDR2 is YFSETQ in the germline V gene. J gave up 1 base and V 0 bases, and 2 bases lay outside the gene matches. CDR3 residues: CASSLGLAGGRTDTQYF. The CDR3 DNA sequence: TGCGCCAGCAGCTTGGGACTAGCGGGGGGCCGCACAGATACGCAGTATTTT.

CDR3: CSARRVAGFNQPQHF. CDR3 bases: TGCAGTGCTAGAAGGGTGGCTGGGTTCAATCAGCCCCAGCATTTT. This chain uses TRBV20-1 with TRBJ1-5, with D unclear. Trimming cost V 2 bases and J 3 bases, with 14 bases left between them. The CDR3 has 15 residues. CDR1 and CDR2 (germline): DFQATT, SNEGSKA (reference sequence).

This clonotype turned up a few times. The V and J genes are TRBV29-1 and TRBJ1-1, with D unclear. Germline-derived CDR1 and CDR2 are SQVTM and ANQGSEA. The CDR3 contains 12 residues. Trimming removed 5 bases from V and 4 bases from J, with 11 bases in between. This CDR3 reads CSVPARGTEAFF. Here the CDR3 DNA reads TGCAGCGTTCCCGCACGGGGCACTGAAGCTTTCTTT.

This clonotype came up many times. The chain recombines TRBV12-5 with TRBJ2-5; 7 nucleotides match TRBD1. Germline V CDR1 and CDR2: LGHNT, FRNRAP. This CDR3 spans 13 amino acids. Trimming cost V 5 bases and J 4 bases; bases outside gene matches: 4. The CDR3 bases are TGTGCTAGTGGTCCCTCAGGGGGAGAGACCCAGTACTTC. Translated: CASGPSGGETQYF.

On this clonotype itself: Possible read error: a much larger clone is one base away. The chain links TRBV7-6 to TRBJ2-7; D could derive from TRBD1 or TRBD2 (5 bases each). Between the trimmed V and J ends, which lost 1 base and 0 bases, there was a span of 16 bases. This CDR3 spans 17 amino acids. Germline values: CDR1 SGHVS, CDR2 FNYEAQ. The CDR3 DNA follows: TGTGCCAGCAGCTTAGGACTCCGAGGGGAAAGCTCCTACGAGCAGTACTTC. Protein sequence: CASSLGLRGESSYEQYF.

This clonotype was found many times. The V gene is TRBV9, the J gene TRBJ2-6, with D unresolved. The ends were cut back, 6 bases at V and 4 bases at J, with 17 bases in the middle. This CDR3 contains 16 residues. Per germline, CDR1 SGDLS and CDR2 YYNGEE. The chain's CDR3 is CASNQEVGEGANVLTF. The CDR3 nucleotides read TGTGCCAGCAACCAAGAAGTGGGCGAAGGGGCCAACGTCCTGACTTTC.

This clonotype occurred a few times. The rearrangement joins TRBV6-1 to TRBJ1-4; TRBD1 might be the D (6 bases). Germline values: CDR1 MNHNS, CDR2 SASEGT. CDR3 size: 15 residues. The germline V and J ends were trimmed by 7 bases and 3 bases, with 15 bases remaining between them. The CDR3 sequence is CASTGGRVANEKLFF. Here the CDR3 DNA reads TGTGCCAGCACCGGGGGCAGGGTTGCTAATGAAAAACTGTTTTTT.

Ten or more counts support this clonotype. The chain employs TRBV11-2 and TRBJ2-3, with 9 nucleotides matching TRBD1. CDR1 is SGHAT and CDR2 is FQNNGV in the germline V gene. J was trimmed by 4 bases and V by 3 bases; bases with no gene match: 5. The CDR3 covers 15 residues. CDR3 nucleotide sequence: TGTGCCAGCAGCTTTCGGGACAGGGTCCCAGATACGCAGTATTTT. Translated, it gives CASSFRDRVPDTQYF. Full variable domain (missing parts from reference TRBV11-2 and TRBJ2-3): EAGVAQSPRYKIIEKRQSVAFWCNPISGHATLYWYQQILGQGPKLLIQFQNNGVVDDSQLPKDRFSAERLKGVDSTLKIQPAKLEDSAVYLCASSFRDRVPDTQYFGPGTRLTVL.

This clonotype has just a few counts. The chain employs TRBV27 and TRBJ1-1, with a possible D match to TRBD1 (5 bases). CDR1 is MNHEY, CDR2 SMNVEV, per germline (reference sequence). There are 16 residues in the CDR3. V was trimmed by 3 bases and J by 2 bases, leaving 16 bases between them. The CDR3 DNA reads TGTGCCAGCAGTTTTGGGGGAATACCTTTAAACACTGAAGCTTTCTTT. It is translated as CASSFGGIPLNTEAFF.

This clonotype was detected ten times or more. The chain links TRBV27 to TRBJ2-7, with a weak D call TRBD1 (6 bases). Germline loops: CDR1 MNHEY, CDR2 SMNVEV (reference sequence). Trimming stripped 3 bases from V and 5 bases from J, with 14 bases between. This CDR3 comprises 14 residues. CDR3 sequence reads: CASSFYRAGDEQYF. The CDR3 DNA reads as TGTGCCAGCAGTTTTTACAGGGCCGGGGACGAGCAGTACTTC.

This clonotype came up many times. This chain joins TRBV13 and TRBJ2-4; 10 bases align to TRBD1. Germline V gives CDR1 PRHDT, CDR2 FYEKMQ (reference sequence). This CDR3 comprises 16 residues. V trimming: 3 bases; J trimming: 8 bases; junction bases outside the gene matches: 10. In DNA form, the CDR3 reads TGTGCCAGCAGCTTTTTCCCCCGGACAGGGGGGGACATTCAGTACTTC. This codes for CASSFFPRTGGDIQYF.

This clonotype was seen repeatedly, ten times or more. The CDR3 sequence is CASSLAGRGGEKLFF. The CDR3, as DNA: TGTGCCAGCAGCTTAGCGGGACGTGGGGGCGAAAAACTGTTTTTT. V gene TRBV7-8 combines with J gene TRBJ1-4, with D maybe TRBD1 (6 bases). Trimming left V 0 bases short and J 8 bases short, with 13 bases between. Germline lookup yields CDR1 SGHVS and CDR2 FQNEAQ. This CDR3 is 15 amino acids long. The full variable domain, completed using reference TRBV7-8 and TRBJ1-4, is GAGVSQSPRYKVAKRGQDVALRCDPISGHVSLFWYQQALGQGPEFLTYFQNEAQLDKSGLPSDRFFAERPEGSVSTLKIQRTQQEDSAVYLCASSLAGRGGEKLFFGSGTQLSVL.